Shown below are 31 T cell receptor beta chains from a single sample sequenced in a study of T cells in women clearing cervical HPV infection. Clones were read by immunoSEQ multiplex PCR, and TCRdb kept only the in-frame ones, dropping some. This sample's table reports 40,000 to 45,000 clones. The source material was blood buffy coat. The receptors were gathered from a woman aged 18-70 years with a cervical HPV16 infection that either progressed to CIN3+ or cleared (not recorded which).

In regard to this clone: The read is 3 residues too short to cover the CDR3 end, so that end is filled in from the germline J gene. V and J are TRBV10-3 and TRBJ2-6; D might be TRBD1 (5 bases). With 0 bases removed from V and 4 bases from J, the gap between germline ends came to 13 bases. The CDR3 sequence is 17 residues long. Germline CDR1 and CDR2: ENHRY and SYGVKD. The part of the CDR3 DNA that was read is TGTGCCATCAGTGAGTCAAGTTTGGGGCTCGGGGCCAACGTC. As protein: CAISESSLGLGANV. The whole CDR3 protein is CAISESSLGLGANVLTF.

Remarks on this clone: The read halts 3 residues ahead of the CDR3 end, with the missing end drawn from the germline J gene. V gene TRBV20-1 combines with J gene TRBJ2-3, with a tentative D call TRBD2 (7 bases). CDR1 is DFQATT, CDR2 SNEGSKA, per germline (reference sequence). The length of the CDR3 is 17 residues. V lost 6 bases to trimming and J lost 2 bases, with 24 bases between them. The CDR3 here is CSAPPPSGGRHTDTQYF. Partial CDR3 DNA: TGCAGTGCCCCACCCCCGTCGGGGGGCCGGCACACAGATACG.

A remark on this clone: The read stops 3 residues short of the end of the CDR3; the missing end is completed from the germline J gene. The chain joins TRBV19 to TRBJ2-1; 11 bases map to TRBD2. Germline CDR1 LNHDA, CDR2 SQIVND (reference sequence). The CDR3 has 18 residues. Germline trimming cut 3 bases from V and 3 bases from J; bases unmatched to any gene: 10. The CDR3 bases that were read are TGTGCCAGTAGTATGAAGGGACCCGGGACTAGCGGCTACAATGAG. It translates to CASSMKGPGTSGYNE. The whole CDR3 reads CASSMKGPGTSGYNEQFF.

CDR3: CASSEISNSPLHF. The covered CDR3 bases are TGTGCCAGCAGTGAAATTAGTAATTCACCC. This sequence joins TRBV6-1 and TRBJ1-6; D gene uncertain. With the read ending 3 residues before the CDR3 end, the germline J gene is used to fill in that end. The CDR3 is made up of 13 amino acids. CDR1 is MNHNS and CDR2 is SASEGT in the germline V gene. V lost 2 bases and J 6 bases, leaving 5 bases between the germline ends.

About this clone: Coverage ceases 3 residues before the CDR3 finishes, and the germline J gene fills in the end. The V gene is TRBV2, the J gene TRBJ1-6; 7 bases match TRBD1. The CDR3 runs 15 residues. CDR1 and CDR2 (germline): SNHLY, FYNNEI. Trimming cost V 2 bases and J 9 bases; bases outside gene matches: 7. CDR3 bases read: TGTGCCAGCAGTGAACCCAGGGGGATCGGTTCACCC. It encodes CASSEPRGIGSP. The full CDR3 protein reads CASSEPRGIGSPLHF.

A word on this clone: The CDR3 is cut off 3 residues early in the read; its end comes from the germline J gene. V usage is TRBV5-4 and J usage is TRBJ1-2, with 9 positions matching TRBD1. CDR3 size: 15 residues. Germline V CDR1 and CDR2: SGHNT, YYREEE (reference sequence). The CDR3 here is CASSLVMGQGEGYTF. The covered CDR3 bases are TGTGCCAGCAGCTTGGTAATGGGACAGGGAGAGGGC. Variable domain in full (rest from reference TRBV5-4 and TRBJ1-2): ETGVTQSPTHLIKTRGQQVTLRCSSQSGHNTVSWYQQALGQGPQFIFQYYREEENGRGNFPPRFSGLQFPNYSSELNVNALELDDSALYLCASSLVMGQGEGYTFGSGTRLTVV.

On this clone: Read coverage stops 3 residues before the CDR3 terminus; the germline J gene supplies the remainder. The chain uses TRBV20-1 and TRBJ1-6, with 10 bases identical to TRBD1. The CDR3 length is 15 residues. The germline V gene encodes CDR1 DFQATT and CDR2 SNEGSKA (reference sequence). Trimming cost V 2 bases and J 6 bases; bases outside gene matches: 4. This CDR3 reads CSARSTGGINSPLHF. Partial CDR3 DNA: TGCAGTGCTAGATCGACAGGGGGCATTAATTCACCC.

CDR3 bases read: TGTGCCAGCACCACCATAGCTGGGGCCAACGTC. This encodes CASTTIAGANV. The CDR3 in full is CASTTIAGANVLTF. The V gene is TRBV7-2, the J gene TRBJ2-6; D unclear. The read terminates 3 residues ahead of where the CDR3 ends, so the germline J gene completes it. The CDR3 is made up of 14 amino acids. Germline CDR1 is SGHTA and CDR2 is FQGNSA. V lost 7 bases, J lost 2 bases, and 9 bases lay in between.

As for this clone: Coverage ceases 3 residues before the CDR3 finishes, and the germline J gene fills in the end. The chain uses TRBV6-2 or TRBV6-3 and TRBJ2-7; 7 bases line up with TRBD2. The CDR3 is made up of 13 amino acids. Germline trimming cut 6 bases from V and 4 bases from J; bases unmatched to any gene: 6. Germline CDR1 is MNHEY and CDR2 is SVGEGT. This CDR3 is CASSALAAYEQYF. CDR3 bases read: TGTGCCAGCAGCGCCCTAGCGGCGTACGAG.

Turning to this clone: Coverage ceases 3 residues before the CDR3 finishes, and the germline J gene fills in the end. The chain is built from TRBV20-1 and TRBJ1-5; 8 positions agree with TRBD1. V lost 1 base, J lost 4 bases, and 6 bases stayed unmatched. Germline CDR1 DFQATT, CDR2 SNEGSKA (reference sequence). CDR3 length: 15 amino acids. The CDR3 region is CSARGPGGSNQPQHF. Partial CDR3 DNA: TGCAGTGCTAGAGGCCCAGGGGGCTCAAATCAGCCC.

As regards this clone: The read halts 3 residues ahead of the CDR3 end, with the missing end drawn from the germline J gene. The rearrangement joins TRBV29-1 to TRBJ2-7, with 8 bases lining up with TRBD2. CDR1 and CDR2 from the germline V gene are SQVTM and ANQGSEA. The J segment lost 3 bases and the V segment lost 8 bases, leaving 9 bases of the junction unmatched. CDR3 size: 13 residues. The CDR3 spells CSYARTSGYEQYF. CDR3 DNA, as far as it was read: TGCAGCTATGCTCGAACTAGCGGCTACGAG.

Concerning this clone itself: The read is 3 residues too short to cover the CDR3 end, so that end is filled in from the germline J gene. This sequence joins TRBV20-1 and TRBJ1-5; 9 bases match TRBD1. Germline assignment: CDR1 DFQATT and CDR2 SNEGSKA (reference sequence). Trimming cost V 5 bases and J 0 bases; bases outside gene matches: 8. The CDR3 is made up of 16 amino acids. CDR3 region: CSAAPGQGVSNQPQHF. Partial CDR3 DNA: TGCAGTGCTGCCCCGGGACAGGGCGTTAGCAATCAGCCC.

Points on this clone: The observed sequence ends 3 residues before the CDR3 terminus, with the missing tail filled in from the germline J gene. The V call is TRBV30, the J call TRBJ2-1; TRBD2 agrees at 8 bases. Trimming at V came to 4 bases and at J to 4 bases, leaving 12 bases not matched to a gene. This CDR3 comprises 16 residues. CDR1 GTSNPN and CDR2 SVGIG come from the germline V gene (reference sequence). CDR3 DNA (partial): TGTGCCTGGATTTCGGGACTAGAGCCCCTATACAATGAG. Translated: CAWISGLEPLYNE. The whole CDR3 protein is CAWISGLEPLYNEQFF.

For this clone: The read comes to an end 3 residues before the CDR3 does, leaving the germline J gene to fill in the end. The V call is TRBV2, the J call TRBJ1-4, with D tentatively TRBD1 (5 bases). There are 14 residues in the CDR3. CDR1 is SNHLY, CDR2 FYNNEI, per germline. V lost 7 bases to trimming and J lost 1 base, with 10 bases between them. The CDR3 sequence is CASTPRETNEKLFF. CDR3 bases read: TGTGCCAGCACCCCCAGGGAAACTAATGAAAAA. The whole variable domain, remainder taken from reference TRBV2 and TRBJ1-4, is EPEVTQTPSHQVTQMGQEVILRCVPISNHLYFYWYRQILGQKVEFLVSFYNNEISEKSEIFDDQFSVERPDGSNFTLKIRSTKLEDSAMYFCASTPRETNEKLFFGSGTQLSVL.

As for this clone: Read coverage stops 3 residues before the CDR3 terminus; the germline J gene supplies the remainder. This chain connects TRBV9 to TRBJ2-3, with a weak D call TRBD1 (5 bases). This CDR3 has 15 amino acids. Germline V lookup: CDR1 SGDLS, CDR2 YYNGEE. Deletions cut 0 bases from V and 1 base from J, with 9 bases between. Incomplete CDR3 DNA: TGTGCCAGCAGCGTAGAAGAAGGGGGCACAGATACG. This encodes CASSVEEGGTDT. The whole CDR3 reads CASSVEEGGTDTQYF.

Details on this clone: The CDR3 end lies 3 residues beyond the end of the read and is filled in from the germline J gene. This sequence joins TRBV20-1 and TRBJ1-5; 10 nucleotides align to TRBD1. J lost 9 bases, V lost 5 bases, and 13 bases had no gene match. Germline values: CDR1 DFQATT, CDR2 SNEGSKA (reference sequence). The CDR3 has 15 residues. The covered CDR3 bases are TGCAGTGCTGGAGGGGGACAGGGGCCTTCCGGGCCC. Its protein is CSAGGGQGPSGP. The CDR3, in full, reads CSAGGGQGPSGPQHF.

Notes on this clone: The CDR3 goes on 3 residues after the read ends, and that part is filled in from the germline J gene. This rearrangement joins TRBV20-1 to TRBJ1-1; possibly TRBD1 for D (6 bases). V was shortened by 0 bases and J by 4 bases, with 9 bases between the two germline ends. Per the germline V gene, CDR1 is DFQATT and CDR2 is SNEGSKA (reference sequence). CDR3 size: 13 residues. CDR3 DNA, as far as it was read: TGCAGTGCTAGAGAGGACAGCGCCACTGAA. Translated: CSAREDSATE. The complete CDR3 protein is CSAREDSATEAFF.

Worth noting for this clone: The read terminates 3 residues ahead of where the CDR3 ends, so the germline J gene completes it. V gene TRBV12-3 or TRBV12-4 combines with J gene TRBJ2-5, with 9 bases aligning to TRBD2. V lost 1 base and J lost 5; bases outside the gene matches: 8. This CDR3 is 16 amino acids long. The CDR3 bases that were read are TGTGCCAGCAGTTTAGGTGGCGGGGGGGCCGGGGAGACC. Amino acids: CASSLGGGGAGET. The entire CDR3 is CASSLGGGGAGETQYF.

On this clone: The germline gene is not matched at one end of the junction; a read error may be the cause. The read gets to within 3 residues of the CDR3 end, and the germline J gene fills in the rest. The identical CDR3 is also encoded by other nucleotide sequences in the sample. V is TRBV18 and J is TRBJ1-3; tentative D call: TRBD1 (5 bases). The CDR3 is made up of 16 amino acids. Per germline, CDR1 KGHSH and CDR2 LQKENI. CDR3 loop: CASSPILRTTGNTIYF. The sequenced part of the CDR3 DNA is TGTGCCAGCTCACCAATCTTAAGGACAACTGGAAACACG.

About this clone: The read terminates 3 residues ahead of where the CDR3 ends, so the germline J gene completes it. The chain recombines TRBV7-9 with TRBJ2-4; the D gene is possibly TRBD2 (5 bases). Germline lookup yields CDR1 SEHNR and CDR2 FQNEAQ (reference sequence). The CDR3 extends over 14 amino acids. This chain's CDR3 is CASSLVGSGYGQYF. The sequenced CDR3 bases are TGTGCCAGCAGCTTAGTGGGCTCGGGGTATGGT.

Points on this clone: The CDR3 goes on 3 residues after the read ends, and that part is filled in from the germline J gene. The chain couples TRBV7-3 to TRBJ1-2; D may be TRBD1 (5 bases). Trimming left V 5 bases short and J 3 bases short, with 10 bases between. The CDR3 runs 13 residues. Germline assignment: CDR1 SGHTA and CDR2 FQGTGA. CDR3 DNA (partial): TGTGCCAGCAGCCCGGCGACAGACTATGGC. It yields the protein CASSPATDYG. The complete CDR3 protein is CASSPATDYGYTF.

With respect to this clone: The sequenced fragment ends 3 residues before the CDR3 boundary, so the rest is inferred from the germline J gene. The rearrangement uses TRBV20-1 and TRBJ1-5; TRBD1 matches 11 bases. With 6 bases clipped from V and 6 bases from J, the junction kept 13 bases outside the gene matches. Per the germline V gene, CDR1 is DFQATT and CDR2 is SNEGSKA (reference sequence). The CDR3 is 16 amino acids. The DNA read from the CDR3 is TGCAGTGCAAAAACCGGGACAGGGGGGATTTTTCAGCCC. Encoded protein: CSAKTGTGGIFQP. The whole CDR3 sequence is CSAKTGTGGIFQPQHF.

As for this clone: Read data end 3 residues before the CDR3 end; the end is taken from the germline J gene. The J gene is TRBJ1-2, the V gene TRBV5-1, with D unclear. The CDR3 runs to 11 residues. Germline V gene data show CDR1 as SGHRS and CDR2 as YFSETQ. CDR3 loop: CASSPPGGYTF. CDR3 bases read: TGCGCCAGCAGCCCCCCGGGGGGC.

For this clone: The CDR3 end lies 3 residues beyond the end of the read and is filled in from the germline J gene. V is TRBV6-4 and J is TRBJ1-5; D is ambiguous. CDR1 and CDR2 from the germline V gene are MRHNA and SNTAGT. This CDR3 is built from 13 residues. Trimming pared 2 bases from V and 6 bases from J, leaving 8 bases between. This CDR3 reads CASSDRVGQPQHF. The CDR3 bases that were read are TGTGCCAGCAGTGACAGGGTAGGTCAGCCC.

With regard to this clone: The sequenced fragment ends 3 residues before the CDR3 boundary, so the rest is inferred from the germline J gene. J is TRBJ1-3 and V is TRBV6-4, with TRBD1 matching over 8 bases. Germline values: CDR1 MRHNA, CDR2 SNTAGT. V lost 6 bases to trimming and J lost 9 bases; unmatched junction nucleotides: 7. The CDR3 totals 13 residues. The part of the CDR3 DNA that was read is TGTGCCAGCAGATGGACAGGGAACTTCACC. Translating it yields CASRWTGNFT. The entire CDR3 protein is CASRWTGNFTIYF.

Turning to this clone: The sequence runs out 3 residues before the end of the CDR3; the remainder is reconstructed from the germline J gene. V is TRBV29-1 and J is TRBJ2-7, with D possibly TRBD1 on 6 matching bases. Trimming stripped 6 bases from V and 3 bases from J, with 9 bases between. Germline V gene data show CDR1 as SQVTM and CDR2 as ANQGSEA. CDR3 size: 11 residues. The CDR3 sequence is CSVLQGYEQYF. CDR3 DNA (partial): TGCAGCGTCCTACAGGGCTACGAG.

Note on this clone: The read gets to within 3 residues of the CDR3 end, and the germline J gene fills in the rest. The rearrangement joins TRBV20-1 to TRBJ2-5, with 10 bases identical to TRBD2. After removal of 2 bases from V and 4 bases from J, the junction contained 1 base not matched to a gene. Germline V gene data show CDR1 as DFQATT and CDR2 as SNEGSKA (reference sequence). The CDR3 sequence is 13 residues long. This CDR3 reads CSARIAGGETQYF. The covered CDR3 bases are TGCAGTGCTAGAATAGCGGGAGGAGAGACC.

A word on this clone: The sequenced fragment ends 3 residues before the CDR3 boundary, so the rest is inferred from the germline J gene. The rearrangement links TRBV19 to TRBJ1-2; 11 bases fit TRBD1. CDR3 size: 13 residues. Germline V gene lookup returns CDR1 LNHDA and CDR2 SQIVND (reference sequence). The CDR3 bases that were read are TGTGCCACCGGGACAGGGGGAAACTACGAC. Protein sequence: CATGTGGNYD. The full CDR3 is CATGTGGNYDYTF.

Turning to this clone: The sequenced fragment ends 3 residues before the CDR3 boundary, so the rest is inferred from the germline J gene. The chain uses TRBV19 and TRBJ2-7; 9 bases fit TRBD1. The V gene's germline CDR1 is LNHDA and CDR2 SQIVND (reference sequence). CDR3 length: 12 amino acids. The V and J ends lost 8 bases and 6 bases, in that order; junction bases with no gene match: 5. CDR3: CASGDRESEQYF. Partial CDR3 DNA: TGTGCCAGTGGGGACAGGGAAAGCGAG.

As to this clone: Read data end 3 residues before the CDR3 end; the end is taken from the germline J gene. The gene calls are TRBV29-1 and TRBJ1-2, with 8 bases fitting TRBD1. Germline CDR1 reads SQVTM; CDR2 reads ANQGSEA. The CDR3 is 15 amino acids. With V trimmed by 6 bases and J by 7 bases, 16 bases remained unmatched. The CDR3 bases that were read are TGCAGCGTGAATCTTTTAACAGGGGGGGGGTTTGGC. Amino acid sequence: CSVNLLTGGGFG. In full, the CDR3 reads CSVNLLTGGGFGYTF.

With respect to this clone: With the read ending 3 residues before the CDR3 end, the germline J gene is used to fill in that end. The rearrangement links TRBV14 to TRBJ2-3, with TRBD2 matching over 8 bases. V shed 4 bases and J 2 bases; nucleotides not matched to a gene: 11. Per the germline V gene, CDR1 is SGHDN and CDR2 is FVKESK. There are 17 residues in the CDR3. The sequenced CDR3 bases are TGTGCCAGCAGCCGCTACCTAATTAGCGGGACCACAGATACG. Protein sequence: CASSRYLISGTTDT. The whole CDR3 region reads CASSRYLISGTTDTQYF.